This T cell receptor (beta chain) originates from a study of cytomegalovirus exposure and HLA in healthy donors. Points on this clone: The antigen is not known.

All donors participated as healthy donors of bone marrow. The CDR3 loop spans 15 amino acids. The V segment lost 5 bases and the J segment 6 bases; nucleotides outside the gene matches: 5. The germline gives CDR1 MNHEY, CDR2 SVGAGI. Study results and caveats: According to the study, around 180 TCR beta chains were cytomegalovirus-associated. The CMV antigen specificity of a few CMV-associated chains was confirmed through in vitro analysis.

Both 60 Vbeta primers and 13 Jbeta primers went into the PCR. TCRdb's copy holds only in-frame clones and misses some; the assay was immunoSEQ multiplex PCR. Recorded for this sample: 200,000 to 250,000 clones. The sample taken for sequencing was PBMCs. The sequence came from a girl under 10 years old in good health and CMV-seropositive. The V call is TRBV6-5, the J call TRBJ2-3, with 13 bases lining up with TRBD2. CDR3 sequence: CASSGLAGVGDTQYF. CDR3 DNA sequence: TGTGCCAGCAGTGGACTAGCGGGGGTGGGGGATACGCAGTATTTT.